These 18 T cell receptor beta chains came from one sample sequenced in a study of control samples from healthy donors and cancer patients. Sequencing used immunoSEQ multiplex PCR; TCRdb keeps in-frame clones, though not all of them. The table lists roughly 130,000 clones, roughly 91% of them singletons. The sample comprised PBMCs. All receptors derive from a middle-aged man with head and neck cancer.

The V call is TRBV28, the J call TRBJ1-6, with TRBD1 matching 9 bases. The V segment lost 4 bases and the J segment 10 bases; nucleotides outside the gene matches: 11. Germline CDR1 is MDHEN and CDR2 is SYDVKM. There are 16 residues in the CDR3. In nucleotides, the CDR3 is TGTGCCAGCAGTTCCTTCCCGGGGACAGGGTCCTCACCCCTCCACTTT. It yields the protein CASSSFPGTGSSPLHF.

The chain recombines TRBV5-5 with TRBJ1-2; D gene uncertain. Germline V CDR1 and CDR2: SGHKS, YYEKEE (reference sequence). Trimming stripped 0 bases from V and 1 base from J, with 10 bases between. The CDR3 runs to 15 residues. CDR3 residues: CASSLAAQNNYGYTF. CDR3 nucleotide sequence: TGTGCCAGCAGCTTGGCCGCACAGAATAACTATGGCTACACCTTC.

The rearrangement joins TRBV6-5 to TRBJ1-2; 8 bases line up with TRBD1. V shed 0 bases and J 6 bases; nucleotides not matched to a gene: 6. The CDR3 consists of 15 residues. The germline V gene encodes CDR1 MNHEY and CDR2 SVGAGI. The CDR3 spells CASSYSRTGGDGYTF. In nucleotides, the CDR3 is TGTGCCAGCAGTTACTCGAGAACAGGGGGTGATGGCTACACCTTC.

The V and J genes are TRBV3-1 (or the pseudogene TRBV3-2) and TRBJ2-3, with D unresolved. Germline CDR1 LGHDT, CDR2 YNNKEL (reference sequence). V lost 0 bases, J lost 1 base, and 5 bases lay in between. The CDR3 has 14 amino acids. CDR3 DNA: TGTGCCAGCAGCCAAGAAGCAGGCACAGATACGCAGTATTTT. It specifies CASSQEAGTDTQYF.

J is TRBJ1-5 and V is TRBV6-2 or TRBV6-3; no definite D call. CDR1 is MNHEY, CDR2 SVGEGT, per germline. This CDR3 comprises 14 residues. The germline V and J ends were trimmed by 2 bases and 4 bases, with 9 bases remaining between them. The CDR3 spells CASSYASPNQPQHF. CDR3 DNA: TGTGCCAGCAGTTACGCGTCACCTAATCAGCCCCAGCATTTT.

The chain employs TRBV20-1 and TRBJ1-1; no definite D call. The CDR3 loop spans 11 amino acids. Germline V gene sequence: CDR1 DFQATT, CDR2 SNEGSKA (reference sequence). The V and J ends lost 3 bases and 7 bases respectively, with 9 bases between them. CDR3 amino acids: CSASRRGEAFF. CDR3 nucleotide sequence: TGCAGTGCTAGCCGGCGGGGTGAAGCTTTCTTT.

The chain links TRBV27 to TRBJ2-3; TRBD2 aligns across 13 bases. Germline V gives CDR1 MNHEY, CDR2 SMNVEV (reference sequence). V shed 4 bases, J shed 1 base, and the junction held 2 bases outside the gene matches. CDR3 size: 16 residues. As DNA, the CDR3 is TGTGCCAGCAGTTCCGGACTAGCGGGGGGCACAGATACGCAGTATTTT. This translates into CASSSGLAGGTDTQYF.

The chain joins TRBV9 to TRBJ1-5; 8 bases are a match to TRBD1. CDR3 length: 16 residues. Germline loops: CDR1 SGDLS, CDR2 YYNGEE. After removal of 4 bases from V and 3 bases from J, the junction contained 9 bases not matched to a gene. CDR3 protein: CASSITTGVSNQPQHF. Here the CDR3 DNA reads TGTGCCAGCAGCATCACGACAGGGGTCTCCAATCAGCCCCAGCATTTT.

The gene calls are TRBV19 and TRBJ1-2; D gene unclear. The V end was cut by 4 bases, the J end by 2 bases, with 8 bases between. Germline CDR1 and CDR2: LNHDA and SQIVND (reference sequence). The length of the CDR3 is 13 residues. CDR3 nucleotide sequence: TGTGCCAGTAGTAGGGTGGAGAACTATGGCTACACCTTC. Translated: CASSRVENYGYTF.

The rearrangement uses TRBV5-1 and TRBJ2-1; D is unclear. This CDR3 region has 15 residues. Looked up from germline, CDR1 is SGHRS and CDR2 is YFSETQ. V dropped 0 bases and J dropped 6 bases, with 13 bases sitting between them. The CDR3 sequence is CASSLAQNPTNEQFF. The CDR3 DNA follows: TGCGCCAGCAGCTTGGCTCAGAATCCGACCAATGAGCAGTTCTTC.

This clone was seen just once. The V and J genes are TRBV24-1 and TRBJ2-3; 8 nucleotides agree with TRBD2. The CDR3 spans 14 residues. V lost 7 bases and J lost 0; bases outside the gene matches: 2. CDR1 and CDR2 from the germline V gene are KGHDR and SFDVKD. In DNA form, the CDR3 reads TGTGCCACCAGCTTAGCGGGGAGCACAGATACGCAGTATTTT. Translation: CATSLAGSTDTQYF.

This chain uses TRBV5-4 with TRBJ1-1; D may be TRBD1 (6 bases). Trimming took off 2 bases at V and 0 bases at J, with 14 bases between the two ends. The germline V gene encodes CDR1 SGHNT and CDR2 YYREEE (reference sequence). The CDR3 has 16 amino acids. The CDR3 DNA is TGTGCCAGCAGCTTCGGACAGCGGACCCTGAACACTGAAGCTTTCTTT. Translated: CASSFGQRTLNTEAFF.

The chain couples TRBV4-3 to TRBJ1-1; D gene uncertain. The germline CDR1 and CDR2 sequences are LGHNA and YSLEER. The CDR3 contains 14 residues. V was pared by 2 bases and J by 0 bases, with 7 bases between. The CDR3 sequence: CASSQTLMNTEAFF. The CDR3 bases are TGCGCCAGCAGCCAAACCCTAATGAACACTGAAGCTTTCTTT.

The chain couples TRBV2 to TRBJ1-5; D ambiguous. Trimming shortened V by 8 bases and J by 0 bases, and 8 bases separated the two germline ends. The CDR3 totals 13 residues. The germline CDR1 and CDR2 sequences are SNHLY and FYNNEI. The CDR3 reads CASERDSNQPQHF. As DNA, the CDR3 is TGTGCCAGCGAAAGGGATAGCAATCAGCCCCAGCATTTT.

The chain has TRBV10-3 and TRBJ1-6; 10 bases map to TRBD1. The V gene end was trimmed by 5 bases and the J gene end by 7 bases; junction bases not matched to a gene: 11. Germline V gives CDR1 ENHRY, CDR2 SYGVKD. This CDR3 contains 17 residues. The CDR3 coding sequence is TGTGCCATCAGTCTTGCGGACAGGGGGTACGGAAATTCACCCCTCCACTTT. It codes for CAISLADRGYGNSPLHF.

The chain couples TRBV5-1 to TRBJ1-1; 9 nucleotides match TRBD1. The CDR3 sequence is 15 residues long. With 4 bases clipped from V and 4 bases from J, the junction kept 8 bases outside the gene matches. Germline CDR1 is SGHRS and CDR2 is YFSETQ. The CDR3 here is CASSGRTGVFTEAFF. CDR3 DNA sequence: TGCGCCAGCAGCGGCCGGACAGGGGTCTTCACTGAAGCTTTCTTT.

The chain couples TRBV19 to TRBJ2-1; D gene ambiguous. Germline assignment: CDR1 LNHDA and CDR2 SQIVND (reference sequence). Trimming stripped 4 bases from V and 4 bases from J, with 5 bases between. The CDR3 is 12 residues long. Here the CDR3 DNA reads TGTGCCAGTAGTAATAGGTACAATGAGCAGTTCTTC. Translation: CASSNRYNEQFF.

The CDR3 here is CASSQDDPLGAGGTTQYF. The CDR3 region has the DNA TGCGCCAGCAGCCAAGATGACCCCCTTGGAGCGGGGGGTACTACGCAGTATTTT. V and J are TRBV4-3 and TRBJ2-3; 9 bases line up with TRBD2. The germline gives CDR1 LGHNA, CDR2 YSLEER. CDR3 size: 18 residues. V was pared by 0 bases and J by 8 bases, with 15 bases of the junction left unmatched.